This entry lists 14 T cell receptor beta chains sequenced from one sample in a study of breast tumors, draining lymph nodes, adjacent tissues. MiXCR, applied by TCRdb to the multiplex PCR reads, yields one record per CDR3 protein. The table has fewer than 30,000 distinct CDR3 sequences, roughly three quarters seen once. The specimen was tumor-adjacent breast tissue. The receptor set was obtained from a female donor with breast cancer. Some clones in this sample may be carry-over from other donors' samples.

The chain employs TRBV5-8 and TRBJ2-7; the match to TRBD1 covers 7 bases. V lost 2 bases to trimming and J lost 6 bases; unmatched junction nucleotides: 11. CDR3 size: 15 residues. Looked up from germline, CDR1 is SGHTS and CDR2 is YDEGEE. The DNA for the CDR3 is TGTGCCAGCAGCTTTCAGGGGGTGGTACAGGGCGAGCAGTACTTC. Translation gives CASSFQGVVQGEQYF. The full variable domain, with the rest looked up from reference TRBV5-8 and TRBJ2-7, is EAGVTQSPTHLIKTRGQQATLRCSPISGHTSVYWYQQALGLGLQFLLWYDEGEERNRGNFPPRFSGRQFPNYSSELNVNALELEDSALYLCASSFQGVVQGEQYFGPGTRLTVT.

As for this clonotype: Possible read error: a much larger clone is one base away. The rearrangement joins TRBV4-1 to TRBJ2-7; unclear D gene. CDR3 length: 14 residues. CDR1 MGHRA and CDR2 YSYEKL come from the germline V gene. The CDR3 DNA is TGCGCCAGCAGCCCGGGCATGGATCCCCTCGAGCAGTGCTTC. Amino acid sequence: CASSPGMDPLEQCF.

V gene TRBV7-9 combines with J gene TRBJ1-1; D gene uncertain. The germline gives CDR1 SEHNR, CDR2 FQNEAQ (reference sequence). The CDR3 is 12 amino acids. The ends were cut back, 2 bases at V and 4 bases at J, with 5 bases in the middle. The CDR3 loop reads CASSLHPTEAFF. The DNA for the CDR3 is TGTGCCAGCAGCTTACACCCCACTGAAGCTTTCTTT.

The chain couples TRBV24-1 to TRBJ2-3; TRBD1 matches at 7 bases. V gave up 4 bases and J gave up 7 bases; unmatched junction bases: 4. The CDR3 sequence is 13 residues long. In germline, CDR1 is KGHDR, CDR2 SFDVKD. In DNA, the CDR3 is TGTGCCACCAGTGAGCAGGGACAGCATACGCAGTATTTT. Its protein is CATSEQGQHTQYF.

In this sample, this clonotype turned up a few times. The rearrangement links TRBV25-1 to TRBJ2-5, with 7 bases aligning to TRBD2. Per germline, CDR1 MGHDK and CDR2 SYGVNS. The CDR3 sequence is 16 residues long. Losses at the gene ends were 0 bases for V and 2 bases for J; bases not matched to a gene: 6. The CDR3 is CASSEYPGTTQETQYF. The CDR3 nucleotides are TGTGCCAGCAGTGAATACCCCGGGACTACTCAAGAGACCCAGTACTTC.

This chain joins TRBV12-3 or TRBV12-4 and TRBJ2-7; D is tentatively TRBD1 or TRBD2 (5 bases each). CDR3 size: 14 residues. The V and J ends lost 7 bases and 9 bases respectively, with 22 bases between them. As DNA, the CDR3 is TGTGCCAGCACCCAGAGGGACCTACTGGAGATGCAGTACTTC. This translates into CASTQRDLLEMQYF.

The J gene is TRBJ2-5, the V gene TRBV29-1; 8 bases map to TRBD2. The CDR3 spans 11 residues. The germline gives CDR1 SQVTM, CDR2 ANQGSEA. With V trimmed by 8 bases and J by 4 bases, 3 bases remained unmatched. CDR3 loop: CSHLAGETQYF. The DNA of the CDR3 is TGCAGCCACCTAGCGGGAGAGACCCAGTACTTC.

The genes are TRBV7-3 and TRBJ1-2; D gene uncertain. The germline gives CDR1 SGHTA, CDR2 FQGTGA. V lost 4 bases, J lost 1 base, and 7 bases lay in between. The CDR3 is made up of 13 amino acids. CDR3 in DNA: TGTGCCAGCAGCTCAGACTTTAACTATGGCTACACCTTC. This sequence encodes CASSSDFNYGYTF.

This chain links TRBV24-1 with TRBJ2-3; weak D call: TRBD1 (6 bases). Germline V gives CDR1 KGHDR, CDR2 SFDVKD. Trimming took 4 bases from V and 2 from J, leaving 15 bases between them. The CDR3 contains 16 residues. CDR3 sequence reads: CATSDFRGQTTDTQYF. The DNA of the CDR3 is TGTGCCACCAGTGACTTCCGCGGACAGACCACAGATACGCAGTATTTT.

This chain links TRBV7-2 with TRBJ2-5; D call uncertain. The V end was cut by 4 bases, the J end by 11 bases, with 11 bases between. Germline V CDR1 and CDR2: SGHTA, FQGNSA. The CDR3 extends over 11 amino acids. The CDR3 DNA is TGTGCCAGCAGCTCCCGTCGTTTTCAGTACTTC. Its translation is CASSSRRFQYF.

The rearrangement joins TRBV5-6 to TRBJ2-7; D may be TRBD2 (5 bases). Trimming took 2 bases from V and 0 from J, leaving 15 bases between them. CDR1 and CDR2 from the germline V gene are SGHDT and YYEEEE. The CDR3 extends over 16 amino acids. The CDR3 region is CASSFGAGARSYEQYF. CDR3 bases: TGTGCCAGCAGCTTTGGTGCGGGTGCCCGCTCCTACGAGCAGTACTTC.

This clonotype was seen just once. The V and J genes are TRBV19 and TRBJ2-1; D remains ambiguous. The CDR3 is 16 amino acids. Germline values: CDR1 LNHDA, CDR2 SQIVND (reference sequence). V lost 3 bases, J lost 0 bases, and 12 bases lay in between. Here the CDR3 reads CASSIFASSSYNEQFF. In DNA, the CDR3 is TGTGCCAGTAGTATTTTTGCGTCGAGCTCCTACAATGAGCAGTTCTTC.

The CDR3 protein is CASSLLGTYEQYF. The CDR3 DNA sequence: TGTGCCAGCAGTTTATTAGGAACCTACGAGCAGTACTTC. J is TRBJ2-7 and V is TRBV27; D gene unclear. V lost 1 base and J 2 bases, leaving 6 bases between the germline ends. The CDR3 sequence is 13 residues long. Germline V gene sequence: CDR1 MNHEY, CDR2 SMNVEV (reference sequence).

This clonotype was detected many times. V usage is TRBV28 and J usage is TRBJ1-2; D gene unclear. The germline gives CDR1 MDHEN, CDR2 SYDVKM. The CDR3 runs 11 residues. Between the trimmed V and J ends, which lost 3 bases and 2 bases, there was a span of 1 base. The CDR3 DNA follows: TGTGCCAGCAGTTTGAACTATGGCTACACCTTC. This sequence encodes CASSLNYGYTF.